This note documents a single T cell receptor beta chain sequence. Trimming shortened V by 5 bases and J by 7 bases, and 9 bases separated the two germline ends. The CDR3 extends over 12 amino acids. CDR1 MDHEN and CDR2 SYDVKM come from the germline V gene. The sample comes from a study of blood T cell repertoires in COVID-19. The protocol was immunoSEQ multiplex PCR, while the TCRdb copy is restricted to in-frame clones and leaves out a portion. The data hold about 60,000 clones, with approximately 77% observed a single time. The sample was peripheral blood. This clonotype was obtained from a human donor in a cohort sampled during active COVID-19. The chain is built from TRBV28 and TRBJ2-1, with a tentative D call TRBD2 (5 bases). The CDR3 bases are TGTGCCAGCAGTGTGACTATTAATGAGCAGTTCTTC. This gives the protein CASSVTINEQFF.